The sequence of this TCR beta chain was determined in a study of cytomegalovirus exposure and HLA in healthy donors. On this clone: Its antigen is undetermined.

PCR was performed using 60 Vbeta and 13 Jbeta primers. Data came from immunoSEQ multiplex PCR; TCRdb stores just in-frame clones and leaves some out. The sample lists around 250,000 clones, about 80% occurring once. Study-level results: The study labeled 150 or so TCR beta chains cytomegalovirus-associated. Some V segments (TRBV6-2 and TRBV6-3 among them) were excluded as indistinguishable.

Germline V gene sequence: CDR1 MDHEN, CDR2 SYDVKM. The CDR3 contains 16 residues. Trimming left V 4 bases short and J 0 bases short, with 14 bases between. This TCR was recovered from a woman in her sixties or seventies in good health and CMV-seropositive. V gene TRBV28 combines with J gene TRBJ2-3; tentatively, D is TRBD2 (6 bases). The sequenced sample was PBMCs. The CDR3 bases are TGTGCCAGCAGTTCTCTAGCGATCCCTAGCACAGATACGCAGTATTTT. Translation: CASSSLAIPSTDTQYF.